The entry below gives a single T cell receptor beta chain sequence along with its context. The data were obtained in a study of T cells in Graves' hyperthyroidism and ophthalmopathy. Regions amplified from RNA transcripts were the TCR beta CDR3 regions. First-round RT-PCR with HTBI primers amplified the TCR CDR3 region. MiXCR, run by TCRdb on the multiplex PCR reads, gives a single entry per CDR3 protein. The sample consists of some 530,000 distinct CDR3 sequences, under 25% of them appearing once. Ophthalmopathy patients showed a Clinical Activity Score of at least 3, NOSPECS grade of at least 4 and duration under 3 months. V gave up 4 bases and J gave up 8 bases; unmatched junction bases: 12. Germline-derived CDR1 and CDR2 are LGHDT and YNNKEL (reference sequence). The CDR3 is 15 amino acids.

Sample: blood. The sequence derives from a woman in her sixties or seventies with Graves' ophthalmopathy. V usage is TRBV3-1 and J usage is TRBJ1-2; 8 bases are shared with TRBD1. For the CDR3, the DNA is TGTGCCAGCAGCCTGACAAATCCGGACAGGGCAGGCTACACCTTC. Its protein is CASSLTNPDRAGYTF.